The clone carrying this T cell receptor beta chain came up once. The entry originates in a study of control samples from healthy donors and cancer patients. The assay was immunoSEQ multiplex PCR, and TCRdb's table has in-frame clones only and misses some. Of about 180,000 clones listed, 85% to 95% were seen once; the top ten hold 1.2% to 1.5%. This receptor was identified in a man aged 25-45 years in good health. The sequenced material came from blood.

The CDR3, as DNA: TGTGCCAGCTCAGGGACACCGAACACTGAAGCTTTCTTT. Its protein is CASSGTPNTEAFF. The chain is built from TRBV18 and TRBJ1-1, with TRBD1 as a possible D gene (6 bases). V shed 5 bases and J shed 1 base, with 8 bases lying between them. The CDR3 is 13 residues long. From germline, CDR1 is KGHSH and CDR2 LQKENI.